A single T cell receptor beta chain is shown here with its context. What it recognizes is unknown. The source of the sample is a study of T-cell reconstitution after alpha-beta-depleted transplantation in children. Study results and caveats: Reportedly, alpha-beta T cells present about two months post-transplant originated from several hundred expanded clones of graft origin. T-cell counts and diversity were attributed mostly to newly produced T cells one year after transplant.

The library targeted TCRbeta and was prepared with unique molecular identifiers. TCRdb re-derived calls from the PCR reads in MiXCR, one entry per CDR3 protein. The sample carries some 300,000 distinct CDR3 sequences, about 9.4% recorded once. The CDR3 runs to 15 residues. Germline V gene data show CDR1 as SGHVS and CDR2 as FNYEAQ. V trimming: 5 bases; J trimming: 5 bases; junction bases outside the gene matches: 6. The chain uses TRBV7-6 and TRBJ2-2; TRBD1 matches at 9 bases. Sequenced material: PBMCs, taken before TCRalphabeta/CD19-depleted stem cell transplant. This sequence was found in a boy under two years old with acute myeloid leukemia, due to receive a stem cell transplant. For the CDR3, the DNA is TGTGCCAGCAGCCCTACGACAGGGGGAACCGGGGAGCTGTTTTTT. It is translated as CASSPTTGGTGELFF.